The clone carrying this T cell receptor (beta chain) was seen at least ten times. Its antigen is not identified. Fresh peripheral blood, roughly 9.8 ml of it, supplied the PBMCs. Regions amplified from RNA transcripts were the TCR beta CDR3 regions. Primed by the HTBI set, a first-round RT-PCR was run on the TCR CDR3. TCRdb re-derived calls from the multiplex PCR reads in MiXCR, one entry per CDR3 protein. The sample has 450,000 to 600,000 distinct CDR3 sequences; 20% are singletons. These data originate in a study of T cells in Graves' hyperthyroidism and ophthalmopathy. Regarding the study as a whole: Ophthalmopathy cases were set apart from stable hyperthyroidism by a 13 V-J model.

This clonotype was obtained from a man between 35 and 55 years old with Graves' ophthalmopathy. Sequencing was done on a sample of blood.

In DNA form, the CDR3 reads TGCGCCAGCAGCCAAGAGGCCCGAAGCAATGAGCAGTTCTTC. This codes for CASSQEARSNEQFF. V usage is TRBV4-3 and J usage is TRBJ2-1; the D is unclear. The germline V gene has CDR1 LGHNA and CDR2 YSLEER. Deletions cut 0 bases from V and 6 bases from J, with 9 bases between. The CDR3 length is 14 residues.